The rows below give T cell receptor beta chains drawn from one sample of a study of tumor-infiltrating lymphocytes in localized non-small cell lung cancer. Here immunoSEQ multiplex PCR was the method, and the copy in TCRdb shows in-frame clones only, minus some. The sample carries around 15,000 clones, 55% to 75% recorded once. The material sequenced was lung tumor tissue. Receptor source: a human donor with non-small cell lung cancer. Both conserved end residues are part of each CDR3. The D gene is left open where the match is weak. The size entry is marked missing in some rows and otherwise reads once, few, many or a size class.

cdr3_aa: CASSPSGRLSYNSPLHF
cdr3_nt: TGCGCCAGCAGTCCGAGCGGGAGGCTCTCCTATAATTCACCCCTCCACTTT
cdr3_length: 17
v_call: TRBV4-1
clone_size: .
d_call: .
j_call: TRBJ1-6

cdr3_aa: CASSIQGVSAEAFF
cdr3_nt: TGCGCCAGCAGCATTCAGGGGGTGTCGGCTGAAGCTTTCTTT
cdr3_length: 14
v_call: TRBV5-1
clone_size: .
d_call: TRBD1
j_call: TRBJ1-1

cdr3_aa: CASSFNGARNTGELFF
cdr3_nt: TGTGCCAGCAGCTTCAACGGGGCGCGGAACACCGGGGAGCTGTTTTTT
cdr3_length: 16
v_call: TRBV11-2
clone_size: .
d_call: .
j_call: TRBJ2-2

cdr3_aa: CASSLGSMGTGELFF
cdr3_nt: TGTGCCAGCAGCTTAGGGTCTATGGGAACCGGGGAGCTGTTTTTT
cdr3_length: 15
v_call: TRBV11-3
clone_size: .
d_call: .
j_call: TRBJ2-2

cdr3_aa: CASSPRQGAITPLHF
cdr3_nt: TGTGCCAGCAGTCCTAGACAGGGGGCGATCACACCCCTCCACTTT
cdr3_length: 15
v_call: TRBV2
clone_size: .
d_call: TRBD1
j_call: TRBJ1-6

cdr3_aa: CASSLLAGQSGANVLTF
cdr3_nt: TGCGCCAGCAGTTTACTAGCGGGGCAATCTGGGGCCAACGTCCTGACTTTC
cdr3_length: 17
v_call: TRBV4-1
clone_size: .
d_call: TRBD2
j_call: TRBJ2-6

cdr3_aa: CAWSNSGANVLTF
cdr3_nt: TGTGCCTGGAGTAACTCTGGGGCCAACGTCCTGACTTTC
cdr3_length: 13
v_call: TRBV30
clone_size: .
d_call: .
j_call: TRBJ2-6

cdr3_aa: CASGDHRAAEQFF
cdr3_nt: TGTGCCAGCGGAGACCACAGGGCGGCTGAGCAGTTCTTC
cdr3_length: 13
v_call: TRBV5-6
clone_size: .
d_call: .
j_call: TRBJ2-1

cdr3_aa: CASSLRGRDEKLFF
cdr3_nt: TGTGCCAGCAGCTTGAGGGGGCGGGATGAAAAACTGTTTTTT
cdr3_length: 14
v_call: TRBV5-3
clone_size: .
d_call: TRBD1
j_call: TRBJ1-4

cdr3_aa: CASSLAGFGTDTQYF
cdr3_nt: TGTGCCAGCAGCTTGGCGGGATTTGGCACAGATACGCAGTATTTT
cdr3_length: 15
v_call: TRBV7-9
clone_size: .
d_call: .
j_call: TRBJ2-3

cdr3_aa: CASSMGGGPRTDTQYF
cdr3_nt: TGTGCCAGCAGCATGGGCGGGGGGCCTCGCACAGATACGCAGTATTTT
cdr3_length: 16
v_call: TRBV5-4
clone_size: .
d_call: TRBD2
j_call: TRBJ2-3

cdr3_aa: CAWAGTGNEKLFF
cdr3_nt: TGTGCCTGGGCCGGGACGGGGAATGAAAAACTGTTTTTT
cdr3_length: 13
v_call: TRBV30
clone_size: .
d_call: .
j_call: TRBJ1-4

cdr3_aa: CASSQGAFSGANVLTF
cdr3_nt: TGTGCCAGCAGCCAAGGGGCTTTCTCTGGGGCCAACGTCCTGACTTTC
cdr3_length: 16
v_call: TRBV4-2
clone_size: .
d_call: .
j_call: TRBJ2-6

cdr3_aa: CASGEPPGQGRNEQFF
cdr3_nt: TGTGCCAGCGGAGAACCTCCGGGACAGGGTCGCAATGAGCAGTTCTTC
cdr3_length: 16
v_call: TRBV9
clone_size: .
d_call: TRBD1
j_call: TRBJ2-1

cdr3_aa: CASSLTTFGDGYTF
cdr3_nt: TGCGCCAGCAGCCTAACAACGTTTGGGGATGGCTACACCTTC
cdr3_length: 14
v_call: TRBV5-1
clone_size: once
d_call: .
j_call: TRBJ1-2

cdr3_aa: CASRQSTTNEKLFF
cdr3_nt: TGCGCCAGCCGACAGAGCACAACTAATGAAAAACTGTTTTTT
cdr3_length: 14
v_call: TRBV5-1
clone_size: .
d_call: .
j_call: TRBJ1-4

cdr3_aa: CASSPRTEPTTGELFF
cdr3_nt: TGTGCCAGCTCACCACGAACAGAACCCACCACCGGGGAGCTGTTTTTT
cdr3_length: 16
v_call: TRBV18
clone_size: .
d_call: .
j_call: TRBJ2-2

cdr3_aa: CASSLVVRQLYEQFF
cdr3_nt: TGTGCCAGCAGCTTAGTAGTGCGACAATTATATGAGCAGTTCTTC
cdr3_length: 15
v_call: TRBV11-3
clone_size: .
d_call: .
j_call: TRBJ2-1

cdr3_aa: CASSLSDSYGYTF
cdr3_nt: TGTGCCAGCAGCTTATCGGACAGCTATGGCTACACCTTC
cdr3_length: 13
v_call: TRBV7-9
clone_size: .
d_call: .
j_call: TRBJ1-2

cdr3_aa: CASSVVGGEAFF
cdr3_nt: TGTGCCAGCAGCGTAGTGGGGGGTGAAGCTTTCTTT
cdr3_length: 12
v_call: TRBV9
clone_size: large
d_call: .
j_call: TRBJ1-1

cdr3_aa: CASSLAWSPNTGELFF
cdr3_nt: TGCGCCAGCAGCTTGGCGTGGAGCCCGAACACCGGGGAGCTGTTTTTT
cdr3_length: 16
v_call: TRBV5-1
clone_size: .
d_call: .
j_call: TRBJ2-2

cdr3_aa: CAWSVLGGRNYGYTF
cdr3_nt: TGTGCCTGGAGTGTACTGGGGGGGAGAAACTATGGCTACACCTTC
cdr3_length: 15
v_call: TRBV30
clone_size: .
d_call: .
j_call: TRBJ1-2

cdr3_aa: CASSGTIAGQLYGYTF
cdr3_nt: TGTGCCAGCAGTGGGACTATAGCGGGACAGCTCTATGGCTACACCTTC
cdr3_length: 16
v_call: TRBV2
clone_size: .
d_call: TRBD1
j_call: TRBJ1-2

cdr3_aa: CASSVGQGVYEQYF
cdr3_nt: TGTGCCAGCAGCGTGGGACAGGGGGTCTACGAGCAGTACTTC
cdr3_length: 14
v_call: TRBV9
clone_size: .
d_call: TRBD1
j_call: TRBJ2-7

cdr3_aa: CASRTGGATEAFF
cdr3_nt: TGTGCCAGCAGGACAGGGGGCGCAACTGAAGCTTTCTTT
cdr3_length: 13
v_call: TRBV28
clone_size: .
d_call: TRBD1
j_call: TRBJ1-1

cdr3_aa: CASGGGDSYNEQFF
cdr3_nt: TGTGCCAGCGGAGGGGGGGACTCCTACAATGAGCAGTTCTTC
cdr3_length: 14
v_call: TRBV27
clone_size: .
d_call: .
j_call: TRBJ2-1

cdr3_aa: CASSSAPGMGTEAFF
cdr3_nt: TGTGCCAGCAGCTCGGCCCCGGGGATGGGCACTGAAGCTTTCTTT
cdr3_length: 15
v_call: TRBV7-3
clone_size: few
d_call: .
j_call: TRBJ1-1

cdr3_aa: CAGSREANEQFF
cdr3_nt: TGTGCCGGCTCCAGGGAGGCCAATGAGCAGTTCTTC
cdr3_length: 12
v_call: TRBV6-1
clone_size: few
d_call: .
j_call: TRBJ2-1

cdr3_aa: CASSLASAGEQYF
cdr3_nt: TGTGCCAGCAGCTTAGCCAGCGCGGGGGAGCAGTACTTC
cdr3_length: 13
v_call: TRBV5-6
clone_size: .
d_call: .
j_call: TRBJ2-7

cdr3_aa: CASSAAGQASYEQYF
cdr3_nt: TGCGCCAGCAGCGCTGCGGGGCAGGCGTCCTACGAGCAGTACTTC
cdr3_length: 15
v_call: TRBV5-1
clone_size: .
d_call: .
j_call: TRBJ2-7

cdr3_aa: CASSEEAGGPSEQFF
cdr3_nt: TGTGCCAGCAGTGAAGAAGCGGGGGGGCCTAGTGAGCAGTTCTTC
cdr3_length: 15
v_call: TRBV6-1
clone_size: .
d_call: TRBD2
j_call: TRBJ2-1

cdr3_aa: CASSSGPTPDTQYF
cdr3_nt: TGTGCCAGCAGTAGCGGGCCCACCCCAGATACGCAGTATTTT
cdr3_length: 14
v_call: TRBV6-5
clone_size: .
d_call: .
j_call: TRBJ2-3

cdr3_aa: CASRRELLITEAFF
cdr3_nt: TGTGCCAGTAGACGGGAGCTATTGATCACTGAAGCTTTCTTT
cdr3_length: 14
v_call: TRBV19
clone_size: .
d_call: .
j_call: TRBJ1-1

cdr3_aa: CASSLTGADQPQHF
cdr3_nt: TGTGCCAGCTCCCTTACGGGGGCGGATCAGCCCCAGCATTTT
cdr3_length: 14
v_call: TRBV6-5
clone_size: .
d_call: .
j_call: TRBJ1-5

cdr3_aa: CASTGTASGSGTGELFF
cdr3_nt: TGCGCCAGCACCGGGACGGCTAGCGGGAGTGGGACCGGGGAGCTGTTTTTT
cdr3_length: 17
v_call: TRBV5-1
clone_size: .
d_call: TRBD2
j_call: TRBJ2-2

cdr3_aa: CASSPGQGSYGYTF
cdr3_nt: TGTGCCAGCAGCCCTGGACAGGGGAGCTATGGCTACACCTTC
cdr3_length: 14
v_call: TRBV4-2
clone_size: few
d_call: TRBD1
j_call: TRBJ1-2

cdr3_aa: CASSSTPGLAGGRETQYF
cdr3_nt: TGCGCCAGCAGCTCGACACCCGGACTAGCGGGAGGGAGGGAGACCCAGTACTTC
cdr3_length: 18
v_call: TRBV5-1
clone_size: few
d_call: TRBD2
j_call: TRBJ2-5